This passage covers 21 T cell receptor beta chains from one sample sequenced in a study of cytomegalovirus exposure and HLA in healthy donors. With 60 Vbeta and 13 Jbeta primers, the PCR was carried out. Libraries were prepared by immunoSEQ multiplex PCR; TCRdb keeps only in-frame clonotypes and omits some of them. The sample consists of under 100,000 clones, about four fifths of them appearing once. Sequencing was done on a sample of PBMCs. Receptors originate from a woman between 65 and 79 years old in good health and CMV-seropositive.

The chain joins TRBV4-3 to TRBJ2-1; TRBD2 matches 9 bases. Germline V gives CDR1 LGHNA, CDR2 YSLEER. J was trimmed by 6 bases and V by 0 bases; bases with no gene match: 6. CDR3 length equals 16 residues. CDR3 coding DNA: TGCGCCAGCAGCCAAGATCAGCCTAGCGGGGCCAATGAGCAGTTCTTC. This translates into CASSQDQPSGANEQFF.

The chain uses TRBV25-1 and TRBJ2-5; 10 nucleotides agree with TRBD2. J lost 4 bases, V lost 1 base, and 6 bases had no gene match. Germline values: CDR1 MGHDK, CDR2 SYGVNS. The CDR3 sequence is 16 residues long. CDR3 sequence reads: CASSEWQREGGETQYF. The CDR3 nucleotides are TGTGCCAGCAGTGAATGGCAGCGGGAGGGCGGAGAGACCCAGTACTTC.

The rearrangement uses TRBV10-3 and TRBJ2-1; 7 nucleotides agree with TRBD2. J gave up 8 bases and V 3 bases, and 16 bases lay outside the gene matches. Germline V gene lookup returns CDR1 ENHRY and CDR2 SYGVKD. The CDR3 runs 17 residues. As DNA, the CDR3 is TGTGCCATCAGTGATAAGGTGTGGGGAGTAGGGAGGGATGAGCAGTTCTTC. It specifies CAISDKVWGVGRDEQFF.

This rearrangement joins TRBV19 to TRBJ2-5; TRBD2 agrees at 10 bases. Per germline, CDR1 LNHDA and CDR2 SQIVND (reference sequence). The CDR3 covers 16 residues. Germline trimming cut 3 bases from V and 5 bases from J; bases unmatched to any gene: 9. CDR3 protein: CASSIATRAGGETQYF. The CDR3 DNA reads TGTGCCAGTAGTATCGCCACCCGAGCGGGAGGGGAGACCCAGTACTTC.

This clone occurred once. The rearrangement links TRBV7-2 to TRBJ2-7, with TRBD2 matching 10 bases. Trimming cost V 5 bases and J 2 bases; bases outside gene matches: 3. Per the germline V gene, CDR1 is SGHTA and CDR2 is FQGNSA. The CDR3 sequence is 14 residues long. In DNA form, the CDR3 reads TGTGCCAGCAGCCACGGGACTAGCGCCTACGAGCAGTACTTC. It yields the protein CASSHGTSAYEQYF. Looking up the rest from reference TRBV7-2 and TRBJ2-7 gives the full variable domain: GAGVSQSPSNKVTEKGKDVELRCDPISGHTALYWYRQSLGQGLEFLIYFQGNSAPDKSGLPSDRFSAERTGGSVSTLTIQRTQQEDSAVYLCASSHGTSAYEQYFGPGTRLTVT.

This chain joins TRBV28 and TRBJ2-7, with 10 bases identical to TRBD2. This CDR3 contains 16 residues. V gave up 6 bases and J gave up 1 base; unmatched junction bases: 9. CDR1 and CDR2 from the germline V gene are MDHEN and SYDVKM. CDR3 sequence reads: CASSTPSAGGSYEQYF. DNA for the CDR3: TGTGCCAGCAGCACACCGTCAGCGGGAGGGTCCTACGAGCAGTACTTC.

As for this clone: The junction departs from germline at one end; a sequencing error may be responsible. The chain has TRBV27 and TRBJ2-7; 7 nucleotides align to TRBD1. The CDR3 runs to 16 residues. Germline V gene data show CDR1 as MNHEY and CDR2 as SMNVEV (reference sequence). CDR3 sequence reads: CARSFPRQGPPPAQYF. The CDR3, as DNA: TGTGCCAGGAGTTTCCCTCGACAGGGACCTCCACCGGCCCAGTACTTC.

Remarks on this clone: A junction end diverges from the germline sequence, so it may reflect a read error. This sequence joins TRBV7-9 and TRBJ1-1, with no clear D. Germline V CDR1 and CDR2: SEHNR, FQNEAQ (reference sequence). The CDR3 extends over 14 amino acids. The CDR3 reads CSSSLSGLNTEAFF. The CDR3 DNA follows: TGTTCCAGCAGCTTATCTGGCCTTAACACTGAAGCTTTCTTT. Full variable domain (remainder filled in from reference TRBV7-9 and TRBJ1-1): DTGVSQNPRHKITKRGQNVTFRCDPISEHNRLYWYRQTLGQGPEFLTYFQNEAQLEKSRLLSDRFSAERPKGSFSTLEIQRTEQGDSAMYLCSSSLSGLNTEAFFGQGTRLTVV.

This chain connects TRBV7-2 to TRBJ2-5; 9 bases match TRBD2. The end of the DNA aligns better with TRBJ2-7, so the J call may be wrong. The CDR3 has 15 residues. Germline V gives CDR1 SGHTA, CDR2 FQGNSA. For the CDR3, the DNA is TGTGCCAGCAGCTTAAGTAGCGGGAGTGGCTACGAGCAGTACTTC. The encoded protein is CASSLSSGSGYEQYF.

V usage is TRBV28 and J usage is TRBJ2-2; TRBD2 aligns across 8 bases. Germline V gene lookup returns CDR1 MDHEN and CDR2 SYDVKM. CDR3 length: 16 residues. The V gene end was trimmed by 2 bases and the J gene end by 5 bases; junction bases not matched to a gene: 7. In DNA form, the CDR3 reads TGTGCCAGCAGTTTACTGGCGGGAGGCGGTACCGGGGAGCTGTTTTTT. Protein sequence: CASSLLAGGGTGELFF.

In this sample, this clone turned up once. The chain uses TRBV11-2 and TRBJ2-5; 8 bases fit TRBD1. Matching the DNA end better, TRBJ2-7 makes the J call doubtful. Germline CDR1 and CDR2: SGHAT and FQNNGV. This CDR3 is built from 12 residues. The CDR3, as DNA: TGTGCCAGCAGCGGGGACAGGAACGAGCAGTACTTC. It yields the protein CASSGDRNEQYF.

The CDR3 sequence: CSVEDLYGTSNEQYF. CDR3 DNA: TGCAGCGTTGAAGACTTGTACGGGACTAGCAACGAGCAGTACTTC. This chain uses TRBV29-1 with TRBJ2-7; 9 nucleotides align to TRBD2. The junction had 8 bases not matched to a gene; V was cut back by 0 bases and J by 5 bases. CDR1 and CDR2 from the germline V gene are SQVTM and ANQGSEA. This CDR3 is built from 15 residues.

The chain combines TRBV28 with TRBJ2-3; 9 nucleotides match TRBD1. After removal of 6 bases from V and 5 bases from J, the junction contained 6 bases not matched to a gene. Germline CDR1 MDHEN, CDR2 SYDVKM. The CDR3 consists of 14 residues. CDR3 amino acids: CASSRDRDVDTQYF. The CDR3 DNA reads TGTGCCAGCAGCCGGGACAGGGATGTAGATACGCAGTATTTT.

The chain links TRBV14 to TRBJ2-3; D gene unclear. With 0 bases removed from V and 5 bases from J, the gap between germline ends came to 6 bases. CDR1 and CDR2 (germline): SGHDN, FVKESK. The length of the CDR3 is 13 residues. The CDR3 DNA reads TGTGCCAGCAGCCAAGATTTAGTAGATACGCAGTATTTT. It translates to CASSQDLVDTQYF.

The J gene is TRBJ1-4, the V gene TRBV28, with D uncertain. V was trimmed by 5 bases and J by 7 bases, leaving 17 bases between them. The length of the CDR3 is 15 residues. Germline CDR1 reads MDHEN; CDR2 reads SYDVKM. The CDR3 DNA reads TGTGCCAGCAGTGCCCCGGAGGATGGGAGTGAAAAACTGTTTTTT. Amino acid sequence: CASSAPEDGSEKLFF.

The rearrangement joins TRBV19 to TRBJ2-1; D is possibly TRBD2 (6 bases). The CDR3 is 17 residues long. The ends were cut back, 1 base at V and 2 bases at J, with 15 bases in the middle. CDR1 LNHDA and CDR2 SQIVND come from the germline V gene (reference sequence). The CDR3 DNA reads TGTGCCAGTAGTATAGTATCTAGCGTGGCCGCCTACAATGAGCAGTTCTTC. Protein product: CASSIVSSVAAYNEQFF. The complete variable domain, with remaining parts taken from reference TRBV19 and TRBJ2-1, reads DGGITQSPKYLFRKEGQNVTLSCEQNLNHDAMYWYRQDPGQGLRLIYYSQIVNDFQKGDIAEGYSVSREKKESFPLTVTSAQKNPTAFYLCASSIVSSVAAYNEQFFGPGTRLTVL.

The J gene is TRBJ1-4, the V gene TRBV2; no definite D call. The germline V and J ends were trimmed by 4 bases and 8 bases, with 14 bases remaining between them. This CDR3 spans 14 amino acids. The V gene's germline CDR1 is SNHLY and CDR2 FYNNEI. CDR3 in amino acids: CASSVLGIAEKLFF. Here the CDR3 DNA reads TGTGCCAGCAGTGTCCTTGGGATAGCGGAAAAACTGTTTTTT.

The J gene is TRBJ1-4, the V gene TRBV6-1; TRBD1 agrees at 9 bases. The CDR3 length is 14 residues. Per germline, CDR1 MNHNS and CDR2 SASEGT. V shed 7 bases, J shed 7 bases, and the junction held 7 bases outside the gene matches. The CDR3 coding sequence is TGTGCCAGCAACATACAGGGGGCAGGTGAAAAACTGTTTTTT. This sequence encodes CASNIQGAGEKLFF.

This clone was picked up a small number of times. The chain uses TRBV6-1 and TRBJ2-2, with D tentatively TRBD2 (6 bases). CDR1 is MNHNS and CDR2 is SASEGT in the germline V gene. V was clipped by 0 bases and J by 2 bases, with 16 bases between them. CDR3 size: 18 residues. CDR3 bases: TGTGCCAGCAGTGAAGCGCTTCCACGGGGGAGTAACACCGGGGAGCTGTTTTTT. Protein product: CASSEALPRGSNTGELFF.

V is TRBV5-1 and J is TRBJ2-1; 10 bases agree with TRBD2. This CDR3 spans 15 amino acids. CDR1 SGHRS and CDR2 YFSETQ come from the germline V gene. The V and J ends lost 0 bases and 10 bases, in that order; junction bases with no gene match: 7. Here the CDR3 reads CASSLEAGGPGEQFF. The CDR3 nucleotides are TGCGCCAGCAGCTTGGAAGCGGGAGGGCCAGGGGAGCAGTTCTTC.

This clone occurred a few times. This sequence joins TRBV7-3 and TRBJ2-5; the D gene is possibly TRBD1 (6 bases). The CDR3 runs 16 residues. Germline V gene data show CDR1 as SGHTA and CDR2 as FQGTGA. V was trimmed by 2 bases and J by 5 bases, leaving 18 bases between them. The CDR3 loop reads CASSLGGWGRGETQYF. The CDR3 DNA reads TGTGCCAGCAGCTTAGGGGGTTGGGGGCGCGGGGAGACCCAGTACTTC.